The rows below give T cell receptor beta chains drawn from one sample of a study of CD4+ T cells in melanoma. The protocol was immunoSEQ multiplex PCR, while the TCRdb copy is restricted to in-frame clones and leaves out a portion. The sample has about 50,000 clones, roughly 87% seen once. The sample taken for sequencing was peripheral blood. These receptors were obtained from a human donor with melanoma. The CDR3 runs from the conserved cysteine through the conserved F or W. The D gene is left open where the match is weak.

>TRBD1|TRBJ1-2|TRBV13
CASSTTQGASGYTF
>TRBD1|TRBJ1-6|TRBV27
CASSKTQGGNSPLHF
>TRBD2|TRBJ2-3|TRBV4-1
CASSPRTSGGPRRDTQYF
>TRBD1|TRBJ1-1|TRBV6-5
CASSYRQGNTEAFF
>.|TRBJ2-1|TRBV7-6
CASSSGSSYNEQFF
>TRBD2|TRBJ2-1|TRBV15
CATSTRGLAGGLYNEQFF
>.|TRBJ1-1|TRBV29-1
CSVVVYTEAFF
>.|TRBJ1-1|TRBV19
CASKTNTEAFF
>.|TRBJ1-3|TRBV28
CASSAEGYSGNTIYF
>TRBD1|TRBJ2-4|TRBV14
CASSQELGQASGNIQYF
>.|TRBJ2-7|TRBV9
CASSVGRAGSSYEQYF
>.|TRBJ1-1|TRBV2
CASSEALGEMDTEAFF
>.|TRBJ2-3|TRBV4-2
CASSQEGGGFTDTQYF
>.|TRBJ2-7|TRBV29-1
CSVGDPAYEQYF
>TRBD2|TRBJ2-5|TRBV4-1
CASSPSMGTSGGQYETQYF
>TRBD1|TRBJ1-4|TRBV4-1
CASSQDQGGSTNEKLFF
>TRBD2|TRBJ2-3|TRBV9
CASSFAGSGGADTQYF
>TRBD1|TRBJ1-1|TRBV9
CASSETGAGNTEAFF
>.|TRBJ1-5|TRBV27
CASSLVYGLSNQPQHF
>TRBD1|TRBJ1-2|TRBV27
CASSVGTGQLLRGYTF
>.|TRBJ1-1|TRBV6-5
CASRPDGTWITEAFF
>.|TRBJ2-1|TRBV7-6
CASSLEGSGLSSYNEQFF
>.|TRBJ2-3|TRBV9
CASSEPQTDSSTDTQYF
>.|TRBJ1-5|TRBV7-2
CASSLAAGNQPQHF
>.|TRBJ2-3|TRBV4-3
CASSQERDLGDTQYF
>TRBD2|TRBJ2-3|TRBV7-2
CASSLAGGRADTQYF
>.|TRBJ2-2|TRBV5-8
CASSLTGRGTGELFF
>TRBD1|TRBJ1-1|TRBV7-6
CASSLAQGFEAFF
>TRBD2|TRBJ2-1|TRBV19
CASSGTTRNEQFF
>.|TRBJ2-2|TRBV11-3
CASSLSGAGELFF
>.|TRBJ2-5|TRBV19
CASSTGQGGWTQYF
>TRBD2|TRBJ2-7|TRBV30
CAWWTGGGQYF
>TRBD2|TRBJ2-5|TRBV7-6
CASSRGSGGIETQYF
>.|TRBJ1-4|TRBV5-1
CASRAGTTNEKLFF
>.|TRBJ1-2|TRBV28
CASSFTGLSGYTF
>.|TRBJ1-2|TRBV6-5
CASSPSGALYGYTF
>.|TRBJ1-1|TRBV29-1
CSVEDRIPNTEAFF
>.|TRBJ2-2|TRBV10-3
CAISVGGLTGELFF
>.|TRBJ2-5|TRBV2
CASSYTGETQYF
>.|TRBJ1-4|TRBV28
CASRPGLTNEKLFF
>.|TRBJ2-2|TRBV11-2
CASSLGGTGELFF
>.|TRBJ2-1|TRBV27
CASSPNYNEQFF
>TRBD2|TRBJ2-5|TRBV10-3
CAISTGGGPLQETQYF
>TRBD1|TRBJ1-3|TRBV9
CASSVAGDREGNTIYF
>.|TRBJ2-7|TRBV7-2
CASSLDPAYEQYF
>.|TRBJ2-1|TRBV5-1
CASSLVPYNEQFF
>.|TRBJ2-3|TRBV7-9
CASSIRDTLLDTQYF
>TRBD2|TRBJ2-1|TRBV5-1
CASSVSGGVDEQFF
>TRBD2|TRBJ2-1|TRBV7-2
CASSLAAGGDNEQFF
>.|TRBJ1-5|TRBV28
CASSFGQPQHF